This TCR beta chain stems from a study of response to subunit inactivated influenza vaccine. This clonotype was counted between two and nine times. Its antigen is undetermined. Study-wide findings and caveats: The authors offered the suggestion that each seasonal influenza vaccination recruits few new T cells.

TCRdb re-derived calls from the RT-PCR reads in MiXCR, one entry per CDR3 protein. The profile shows 600,000 to 850,000 distinct CDR3 sequences, 14% of them singletons. Germline CDR1 and CDR2: LNHNV and YYDKDF (reference sequence). J lost 5 bases, V lost 1 base, and 7 bases had no gene match. The CDR3 has 16 residues. The sequencing used PBMCs from blood, collected roughly 2 weeks before vaccination. V is TRBV15 and J is TRBJ2-5; 10 nucleotides align to TRBD2. The TCR sequence derives from a man aged 45 to 65 who received an inactivated influenza vaccine. The CDR3 region is CATSRGSGGAGETQYF. CDR3 in DNA: TGTGCCACCAGCAGAGGAAGCGGGGGGGCCGGGGAGACCCAGTACTTC.